These 24 T cell receptor beta chains originate from one sample sequenced in a study of T cells after yellow fever vaccination. TCRdb used MiXCR to reprocess the 5' RACE reads, holding one entry per CDR3 protein. This sample has about 120,000 distinct CDR3 sequences, with about 7% found just once. The starting material was CD4+ T cells sorted from PBMCs, obtained approximately 40 days after the first yellow fever vaccination. The receptors here all came from a man between 18 and 29 years old who received the YFV17D yellow fever vaccine.

This clonotype was observed a handful of times. V gene TRBV4-3 combines with J gene TRBJ2-2; unclear D gene. The CDR3 extends over 19 amino acids. The ends were cut back, 0 bases at V and 0 bases at J, with 17 bases in the middle. The germline V gene encodes CDR1 LGHNA and CDR2 YSLEER. The CDR3 bases are TGCGCCAGCAGCCAAGAAGTTGGCTGGGCATCCCCGAACACCGGGGAGCTGTTTTTT. It yields the protein CASSQEVGWASPNTGELFF.

This clonotype was detected many times. The V and J genes are TRBV7-2 and TRBJ2-7; unclear D gene. CDR3 length: 11 amino acids. Trimming left V 5 bases short and J 3 bases short, with 5 bases between. CDR1 is SGHTA and CDR2 is FQGNSA in the germline V gene. The CDR3 sequence: CASSLRYEQYF. The CDR3 region has the DNA TGTGCCAGCAGCCTCCGCTACGAGCAGTACTTC.

This clonotype was detected many times. The rearrangement joins TRBV20-1 to TRBJ1-4; D is unresolved. Germline CDR1 and CDR2: DFQATT and SNEGSKA (reference sequence). The V end lost 0 bases, the J end lost 0 bases, and 8 bases lay between the germline ends. CDR3 length equals 15 residues. CDR3 nucleotides: TGCAGTGCTAGAGAGTCGACAACAACTAATGAAAAACTGTTTTTT. Protein sequence: CSARESTTTNEKLFF.

The V and J genes are TRBV4-3 and TRBJ1-6; no reliable D call. Trimming stripped 0 bases from V and 4 bases from J, with 1 base between. The CDR3 extends over 13 amino acids. CDR1 is LGHNA, CDR2 YSLEER, per germline. The CDR3 DNA reads TGCGCCAGCAGCCAAGAGTATAATTCACCCCTCCACTTT. Translation gives CASSQEYNSPLHF.

This clonotype has ten or more counts. The chain has TRBV18 and TRBJ2-3, with D perhaps TRBD1 or TRBD2 (5 bases each). The germline V and J ends were trimmed by 3 bases and 0 bases, with 10 bases remaining between them. Per germline, CDR1 KGHSH and CDR2 LQKENI. The CDR3 totals 15 residues. Here the CDR3 DNA reads TGTGCCAGCTCACCCAGCGAGGGGAGCACAGATACGCAGTATTTT. Translation gives CASSPSEGSTDTQYF.

This clonotype was detected ten times or more. V and J are TRBV5-5 and TRBJ1-2, with D unresolved. Germline V gene data show CDR1 as SGHKS and CDR2 as YYEKEE (reference sequence). CDR3 length equals 15 residues. Trimming left V 5 bases short and J 1 base short, with 15 bases between. CDR3 loop: CASRGSDGLNYGYTF. The CDR3 DNA reads TGTGCCAGCAGGGGTTCAGACGGTCTTAACTATGGCTACACCTTC.

In this sample, this clonotype turned up many times. The chain couples TRBV6-5 to TRBJ2-7; TRBD1 matches at 9 bases. Germline trimming cut 7 bases from V and 6 bases from J; bases unmatched to any gene: 10. Per germline, CDR1 MNHEY and CDR2 SVGAGI. The CDR3 contains 14 residues. The CDR3 protein is CASKSGTGSAEQYF. CDR3 nucleotide sequence: TGTGCCAGCAAGTCCGGGACAGGGTCCGCCGAGCAGTACTTC.

This clonotype has ten or more counts. The rearrangement uses TRBV7-2 and TRBJ1-1; the D is unclear. The V gene lost 2 bases and the J gene lost 3 bases, with 10 bases spanning the gap. The V gene's germline CDR1 is SGHTA and CDR2 FQGNSA. This CDR3 has 14 residues. The CDR3 protein is CASSLYESDTEAFF. The CDR3 DNA reads as TGTGCCAGCAGCTTATACGAGTCGGACACTGAAGCTTTCTTT.

This clonotype was seen repeatedly, ten times or more. The V call is TRBV12-3 or TRBV12-4, the J call TRBJ1-1, with TRBD1 matching 11 bases. The CDR3 runs to 16 residues. Unmatched junction bases numbered 10, after V lost 5 bases and J lost 5 bases. The CDR3 sequence: CASSAPPDRGRTEAFF. The DNA for the CDR3 is TGTGCCAGCAGTGCCCCACCGGACAGGGGGCGGACTGAAGCTTTCTTT.

The sample holds many counts of this clonotype. The chain couples TRBV20-1 to TRBJ2-6; D is perhaps TRBD1 (5 bases). Germline V gene sequence: CDR1 DFQATT, CDR2 SNEGSKA (reference sequence). V was shortened by 7 bases and J by 3 bases, with 10 bases between the two germline ends. This CDR3 has 13 residues. The CDR3 DNA follows: TGCAGTGTCGGCGGACATGGGGCCAACGTCCTGACTTTC. Amino acid sequence: CSVGGHGANVLTF.

This clonotype was picked up many times. The chain has TRBV18 and TRBJ2-1; TRBD1 might be the D (5 bases). Germline V gene sequence: CDR1 KGHSH, CDR2 LQKENI. The CDR3 consists of 14 residues. V dropped 0 bases and J dropped 5 bases, with 8 bases sitting between them. In DNA form, the CDR3 reads TGTGCCAGCTCACCACCGGCGACAGACAATGAGCAGTTCTTC. Translation gives CASSPPATDNEQFF.

This clonotype was observed at least ten times. The chain joins TRBV7-8 to TRBJ2-7, with 9 bases lining up with TRBD1. V dropped 3 bases and J dropped 5; count of bases not matched to a gene: 8. The length of the CDR3 is 15 residues. CDR1 is SGHVS and CDR2 is FQNEAQ in the germline V gene. This CDR3 reads CASSFTGQGPDEQYV. The CDR3 DNA reads TGTGCCAGCAGCTTTACGGGACAGGGTCCTGACGAGCAGTACGTC.

Ten or more counts support this clonotype. The chain is built from TRBV28 and TRBJ1-5; 8 nucleotides match TRBD1. This CDR3 has 16 amino acids. Germline V lookup: CDR1 MDHEN, CDR2 SYDVKM. The ends lost 6 bases at V and 1 base at J; junction bases unmatched: 8. The CDR3, as DNA: TGTGCCAGCAGACAGGGGGAGATGGGAAGCAATCAGCCCCAGCATTTT. Residues: CASRQGEMGSNQPQHF.

This clonotype has at least ten counts. The chain couples TRBV5-8 to TRBJ2-2; a weak D match, TRBD2 (6 bases). Trimming removed 4 bases at V and 5 bases at J, with 15 bases between. The CDR3 runs 15 residues. Per the germline V gene, CDR1 is SGHTS and CDR2 is YDEGEE. The CDR3 is CASSPTVGGTGELFF. The CDR3 DNA follows: TGTGCCAGCAGCCCGACAGTGGGGGGAACCGGGGAGCTGTTTTTT.

This clonotype was counted many times. This sequence joins TRBV5-1 and TRBJ1-5; D call uncertain. The CDR3 is 15 residues long. Germline CDR1 and CDR2: SGHRS and YFSETQ. Deletions cut 4 bases from V and 6 bases from J, with 17 bases between. CDR3 residues: CASSPALDAGQPQHF. CDR3 bases: TGCGCCAGCAGCCCGGCATTGGACGCGGGTCAGCCCCAGCATTTT.

This clonotype was detected a few times. J is TRBJ1-6 and V is TRBV12-3 or TRBV12-4, with D possibly being TRBD1 (5 bases). This CDR3 region has 14 residues. Trimming stripped 6 bases from V and 7 bases from J, with 13 bases between. CDR3 in amino acids: CASSTGRENSPLHF. The CDR3 region has the DNA TGTGCCAGCAGCACAGGCAGGGAGAATTCACCCCTCCACTTT.

The sample holds many counts of this clonotype. The genes are TRBV21-1 and TRBJ2-3; the DNA was not compared with TRBD1, the D call given in the table. TRBV21-1 is an annotated pseudogene. The CDR3 consists of 16 residues. CDR3 region: CASSKERQGHTDTQYF. The CDR3 nucleotides read TGTGCCAGCAGCAAAGAGCGGCAGGGGCACACAGATACGCAGTATTTT.

This clonotype has a handful of counts. Here the CDR3 reads CASSLAQVNEEGAVRETQYF. The CDR3 DNA follows: TGTGCCAGCAGTTTAGCGCAGGTTAACGAGGAGGGGGCGGTTCGGGAGACCCAGTACTTC. The V call is TRBV12-3 or TRBV12-4, the J call TRBJ2-5; D possibly corresponds to TRBD1 (7 bases). The CDR3 is 20 residues long. Trimming left V 0 bases short and J 5 bases short, with 28 bases between.

This clonotype was observed many times. The V call is TRBV5-1, the J call TRBJ2-6; the D gene is possibly TRBD1 (6 bases). The CDR3 has 17 residues. Germline V gives CDR1 SGHRS, CDR2 YFSETQ. V dropped 0 bases and J dropped 4 bases, with 14 bases sitting between them. The CDR3 protein is CASSLGQVGSGANVLTF. CDR3 sequence (DNA): TGCGCCAGCAGCTTGGGACAGGTAGGCTCCGGGGCCAACGTCCTGACTTTC. Full variable domain (rest looked up from reference TRBV5-1 and TRBJ2-6): KAGVTQTPRYLIKTRGQQVTLSCSPISGHRSVSWYQQTPGQGLQFLFEYFSETQRNKGNFPGRFSGRQFSNSRSEMNVSTLELGDSALYLCASSLGQVGSGANVLTFGAGSRLTVL.

A word on this clonotype: A much larger clone lies a single base off, so this may be a read error. This chain joins TRBV5-1 and TRBJ1-2; D is perhaps TRBD1 (5 bases). The CDR3 sequence is 15 residues long. Germline V gene data show CDR1 as SGHRS and CDR2 as YFSETQ. The chain's CDR3 is CPSRTQGNENYGYTF. Here the CDR3 DNA reads TGCCCCAGCAGGACCCAGGGCAACGAAAACTATGGCTACACCTTC.

This clonotype was seen at least ten times. V is TRBV28 and J is TRBJ2-3; D ambiguous. The length of the CDR3 is 13 residues. Germline V gene lookup returns CDR1 MDHEN and CDR2 SYDVKM. V dropped 8 bases and J dropped 2 bases, with 11 bases sitting between them. DNA of the CDR3: TGTGCCAGCGGTGGTAGCTTCACAGATACGCAGTATTTT. It codes for CASGGSFTDTQYF.

V and J are TRBV4-3 and TRBJ1-2; 8 positions agree with TRBD1. The CDR3 runs 15 residues. Unmatched junction bases numbered 5, after V lost 2 bases and J lost 3 bases. Germline V gene data show CDR1 as LGHNA and CDR2 as YSLEER. CDR3 DNA sequence: TGCGCCAGCAGCCAAAGGCACAGGGGGGACTATGGCTACACCTTC. It translates to CASSQRHRGDYGYTF.

The sample holds many counts of this clonotype. This chain links TRBV5-5 with TRBJ1-2; D remains unclear. The CDR3 loop spans 13 amino acids. V shed 4 bases and J shed 4 bases, with 11 bases lying between them. CDR1 SGHKS and CDR2 YYEKEE come from the germline V gene (reference sequence). The CDR3 loop is CASSLPMGYGYTF. For the CDR3, the DNA is TGTGCCAGCAGCCTCCCTATGGGCTATGGCTACACCTTC.

This clonotype showed up many times. This rearrangement joins TRBV5-1 to TRBJ2-7, with D hard to call. There are 13 residues in the CDR3. Germline V gene lookup returns CDR1 SGHRS and CDR2 YFSETQ. The V end lost 0 bases, the J end lost 7 bases, and 11 bases lay between the germline ends. The CDR3 DNA reads TGCGCCAGCAGCTTGGACTTCCTTGAGGAGCAGTACTTC. It is translated as CASSLDFLEEQYF.